This TCR beta chain was captured in a study of PD-L1 blockade in urothelial cancer. Whole-study context: Bladder-origin urothelial cancer in males covered about 90% of the 29 patients.

Trimming took 2 bases from V and 0 from J, leaving 10 bases between them. The CDR3 runs 15 residues. Germline CDR1 SGHTS, CDR2 YDEGEE. TCR analog templates of synthetic origin were spiked into each PCR. The assay was immunoSEQ multiplex PCR, and TCRdb's table has in-frame clones only and misses some. The sample holds about 120,000 clones; 85% to 90% are singletons and the top ten take about 1.8%. Stated time point: peripheral blood 6 weeks after treatment start. Locally advanced or metastatic urothelial carcinoma affected all patients. The origin of this receptor is a man aged 55-75 years with urothelial cancer. V is TRBV5-8 and J is TRBJ2-3, with D possibly TRBD2 on 5 matching bases. Sequences were derived from PBMCs, sampled around atezolizumab (anti-PD-L1) treatment. CDR3 in amino acids: CASSFERGSTDTQYF. The CDR3 bases are TGTGCCAGCAGCTTTGAGAGAGGGAGCACAGATACGCAGTATTTT.